This TCR beta chain came from a study of cytomegalovirus exposure and HLA in healthy donors. Study outcomes and limitations: In vitro work confirmed that a few CMV-associated chains recognize CMV antigens.

The germline V gene has CDR1 LNHDA and CDR2 SQIVND (reference sequence). The CDR3 has 14 amino acids. The V gene lost 8 bases and the J gene lost 1 base, with 12 bases spanning the gap. In the PCR, 60 Vbeta and 13 Jbeta primers were used. Assay: immunoSEQ multiplex PCR; the TCRdb copy retains only in-frame clones and omits some. Of tens of thousands of clones in the sample, around 84% were seen once. For this clone: Its antigen remains unknown.

The source material was PBMCs. The V and J genes are TRBV19 and TRBJ2-4, with D maybe TRBD2 (7 bases). The sequence derives from a man between 18 and 29 years old in good health and CMV-seronegative. The CDR3 nucleotides read TGTGCCAGTTCAGGGAGGGGGGCCAAAAACATTCAGTACTTC. As protein: CASSGRGAKNIQYF.